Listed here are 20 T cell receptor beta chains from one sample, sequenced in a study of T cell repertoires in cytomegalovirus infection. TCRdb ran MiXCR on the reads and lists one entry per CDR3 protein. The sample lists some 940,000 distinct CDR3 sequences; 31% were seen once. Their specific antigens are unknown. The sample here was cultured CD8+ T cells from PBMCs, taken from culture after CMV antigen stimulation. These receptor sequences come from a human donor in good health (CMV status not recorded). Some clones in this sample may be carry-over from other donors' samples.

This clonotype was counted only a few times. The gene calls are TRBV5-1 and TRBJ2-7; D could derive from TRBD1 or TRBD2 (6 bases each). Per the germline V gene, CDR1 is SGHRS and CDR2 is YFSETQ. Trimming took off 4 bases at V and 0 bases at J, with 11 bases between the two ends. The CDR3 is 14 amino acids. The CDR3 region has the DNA TGCGCCAGCAGCGGGGGGACATCCTCCTACGAGCAGTACTTC. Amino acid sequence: CASSGGTSSYEQYF. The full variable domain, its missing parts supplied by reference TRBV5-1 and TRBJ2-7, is KAGVTQTPRYLIKTRGQQVTLSCSPISGHRSVSWYQQTPGQGLQFLFEYFSETQRNKGNFPGRFSGRQFSNSRSEMNVSTLELGDSALYLCASSGGTSSYEQYFGPGTRLTVT.

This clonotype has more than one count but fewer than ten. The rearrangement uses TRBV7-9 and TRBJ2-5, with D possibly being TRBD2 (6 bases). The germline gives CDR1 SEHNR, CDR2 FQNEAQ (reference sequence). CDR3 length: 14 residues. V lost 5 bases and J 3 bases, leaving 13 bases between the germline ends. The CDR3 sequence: CASSAPGTEETQYF. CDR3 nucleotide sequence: TGTGCCAGCAGCGCACCCGGGACTGAAGAGACCCAGTACTTC.

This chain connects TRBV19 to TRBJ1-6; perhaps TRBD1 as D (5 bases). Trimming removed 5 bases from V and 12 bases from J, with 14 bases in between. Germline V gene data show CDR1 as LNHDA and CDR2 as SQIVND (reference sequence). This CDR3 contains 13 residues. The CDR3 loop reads CASSATGGGPLHF. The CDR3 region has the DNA TGTGCCAGTAGTGCGACCGGCGGGGGACCCCTCCACTTT.

The DNA for the CDR3 is TGTGCTAGTGGCCCATCCGAGGGGTACTATGGCTACACCTTC. It codes for CASGPSEGYYGYTF. The V and J genes are TRBV12-5 and TRBJ1-2; a weak D match, TRBD1 (5 bases). This CDR3 contains 14 residues. Germline V gives CDR1 LGHNT, CDR2 FRNRAP. The V end lost 6 bases, the J end lost 3 bases, and 14 bases lay between the germline ends.

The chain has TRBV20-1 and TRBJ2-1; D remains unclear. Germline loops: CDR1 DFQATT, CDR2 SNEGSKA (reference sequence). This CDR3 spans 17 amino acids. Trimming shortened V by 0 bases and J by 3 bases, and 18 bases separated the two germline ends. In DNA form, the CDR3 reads TGCAGTGCTAGAGATCTCCCCCAACCTAGGGACTACAATGAGCAGTTCTTC. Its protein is CSARDLPQPRDYNEQFF.

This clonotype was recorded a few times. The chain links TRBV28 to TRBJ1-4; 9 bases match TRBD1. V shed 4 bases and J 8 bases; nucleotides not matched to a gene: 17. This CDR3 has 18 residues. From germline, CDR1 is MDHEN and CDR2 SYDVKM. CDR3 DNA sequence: TGTGCCAGCAGTTCGTGGGACAGGGACGCTTCTCCAGACGAAAAACTGTTTTTT. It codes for CASSSWDRDASPDEKLFF.

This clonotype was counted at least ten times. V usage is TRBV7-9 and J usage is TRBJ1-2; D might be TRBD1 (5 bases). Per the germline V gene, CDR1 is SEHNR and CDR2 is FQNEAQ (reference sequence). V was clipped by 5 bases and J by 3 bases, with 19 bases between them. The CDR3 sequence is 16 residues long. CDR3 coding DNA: TGTGCCAGCAGCCACCCTCCTCAGGGAGCGGACTATGGCTACACCTTC. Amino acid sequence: CASSHPPQGADYGYTF.

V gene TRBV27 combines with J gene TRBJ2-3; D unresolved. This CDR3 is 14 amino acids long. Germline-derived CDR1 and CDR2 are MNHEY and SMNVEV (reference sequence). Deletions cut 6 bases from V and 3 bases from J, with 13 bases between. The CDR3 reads CASRTGSKTDTQYF. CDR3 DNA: TGTGCCAGCAGGACGGGCAGTAAGACAGATACGCAGTATTTT.

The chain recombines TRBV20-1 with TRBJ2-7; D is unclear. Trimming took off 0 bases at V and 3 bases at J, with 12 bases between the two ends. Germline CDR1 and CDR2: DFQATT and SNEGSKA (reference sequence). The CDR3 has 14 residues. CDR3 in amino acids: CSARDRYTHYEQYF. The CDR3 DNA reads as TGCAGTGCTAGAGATCGGTACACCCACTACGAGCAGTACTTC.

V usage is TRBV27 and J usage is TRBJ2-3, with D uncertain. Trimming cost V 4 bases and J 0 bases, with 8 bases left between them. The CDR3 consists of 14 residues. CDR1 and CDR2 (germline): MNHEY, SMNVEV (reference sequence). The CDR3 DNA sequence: TGTGCCAGCAGTTCGGAGAGTAGCACAGATACGCAGTATTTT. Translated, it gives CASSSESSTDTQYF.

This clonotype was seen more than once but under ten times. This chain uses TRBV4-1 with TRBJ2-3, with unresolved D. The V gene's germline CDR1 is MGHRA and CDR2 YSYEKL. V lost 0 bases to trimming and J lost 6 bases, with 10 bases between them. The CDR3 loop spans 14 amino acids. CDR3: CASSQDLPGDTQYF. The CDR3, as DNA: TGCGCCAGCAGCCAAGATCTCCCCGGGGATACGCAGTATTTT.

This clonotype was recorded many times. CDR3 nucleotide sequence: TGTGCCAGCAGCGTGGGACCAGGCAACACTGAAGCTTTCTTT. This translates into CASSVGPGNTEAFF. The chain carries TRBV7-6 and TRBJ1-1; weak D call: TRBD1 (5 bases). This CDR3 spans 14 amino acids. V lost 5 bases, J lost 2 bases, and 12 bases lay in between. Germline V CDR1 and CDR2: SGHVS, FNYEAQ.

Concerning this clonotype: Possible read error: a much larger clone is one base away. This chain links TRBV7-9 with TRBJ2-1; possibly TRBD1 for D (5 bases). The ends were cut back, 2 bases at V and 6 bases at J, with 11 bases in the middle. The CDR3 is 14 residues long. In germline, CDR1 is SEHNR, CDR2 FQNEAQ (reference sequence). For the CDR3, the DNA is TGTGCCAGCAGCTTAACCCCAGGGCCCAATGAGCAGTTCTTC. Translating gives CASSLTPGPNEQFF.

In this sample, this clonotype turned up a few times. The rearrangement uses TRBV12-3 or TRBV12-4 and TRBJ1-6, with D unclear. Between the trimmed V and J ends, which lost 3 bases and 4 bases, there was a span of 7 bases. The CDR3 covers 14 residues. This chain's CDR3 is CASSFKQYNSPLHF. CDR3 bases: TGTGCCAGCAGTTTCAAACAGTATAATTCACCCCTCCACTTT.

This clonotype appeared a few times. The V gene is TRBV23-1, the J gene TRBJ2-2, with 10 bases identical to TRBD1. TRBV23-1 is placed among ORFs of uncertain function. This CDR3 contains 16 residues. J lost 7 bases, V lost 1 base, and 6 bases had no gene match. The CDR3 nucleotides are TGCGCCAGCAGTCAATTATGGGACAGGGGAAACGGGGAGCTGTTTTTT. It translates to CASSQLWDRGNGELFF.

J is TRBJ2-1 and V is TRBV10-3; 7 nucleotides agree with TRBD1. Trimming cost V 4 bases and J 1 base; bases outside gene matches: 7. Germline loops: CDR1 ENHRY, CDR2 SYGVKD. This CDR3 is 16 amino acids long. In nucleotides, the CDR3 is TGTGCCATCAGTGCCTCACAGGGGAAGTCCTACAATGAGCAGTTCTTC. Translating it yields CAISASQGKSYNEQFF.

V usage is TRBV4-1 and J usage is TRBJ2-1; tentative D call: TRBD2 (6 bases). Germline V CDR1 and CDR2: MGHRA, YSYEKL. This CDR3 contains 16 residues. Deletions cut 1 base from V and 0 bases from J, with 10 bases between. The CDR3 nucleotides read TGCGCCAGCAGCCAAGGGGACTCGGGCTCCTACAATGAGCAGTTCTTC. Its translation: CASSQGDSGSYNEQFF.

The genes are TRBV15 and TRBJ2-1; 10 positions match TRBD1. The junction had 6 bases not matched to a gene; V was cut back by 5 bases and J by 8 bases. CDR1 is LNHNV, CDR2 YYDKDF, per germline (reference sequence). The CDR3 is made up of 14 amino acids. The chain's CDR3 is CATSRGTGVHEQFF. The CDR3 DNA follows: TGTGCCACCAGCCGTGGGACAGGGGTTCATGAGCAGTTCTTC.

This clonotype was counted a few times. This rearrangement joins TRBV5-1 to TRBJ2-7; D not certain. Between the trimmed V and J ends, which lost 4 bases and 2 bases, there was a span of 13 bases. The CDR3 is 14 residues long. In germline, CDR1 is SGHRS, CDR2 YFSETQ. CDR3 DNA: TGCGCCAGCAGCCCGAATAGGGTACCCTACGAGCAGTACTTC. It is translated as CASSPNRVPYEQYF.

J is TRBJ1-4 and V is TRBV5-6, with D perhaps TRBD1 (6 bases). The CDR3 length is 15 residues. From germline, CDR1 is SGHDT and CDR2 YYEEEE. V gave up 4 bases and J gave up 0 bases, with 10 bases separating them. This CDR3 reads CASSVTGTTNEKLFF. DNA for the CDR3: TGTGCCAGCAGCGTTACAGGGACAACTAATGAAAAACTGTTTTTT.